The rows below give T cell receptor beta chains drawn from one sample of a study of resident and recirculating memory T cells in vitiligo. The assay was immunoSEQ multiplex PCR, and TCRdb's table has in-frame clones only and misses some. The sample records tens of thousands of clones, just over 90% being singletons. Sequenced sample: blood. All receptors derive from a male donor with vitiligo. Each CDR3 is given with its conserved first and last residue. A D gene is named only where the DNA matches it firmly. Expanded clones get a size class; other rows say once, few or many, or leave the size out.

j_call d_call v_call clone_size cdr3_aa cdr3_nt
TRBJ2-5 TRBD1 TRBV19 . CASSAGTGGGTQYF TGTGCCAGTAGTGCCGGGACAGGCGGAGGGACCCAGTACTTC
TRBJ2-7 TRBD1 TRBV27 once CASGLTGVTYEQYF TGTGCCAGCGGGTTAACAGGGGTGACCTACGAGCAGTACTTC
TRBJ2-2 TRBD2 TRBV5-1 . CASSLWGEGRTGELFF TGCGCCAGCAGCTTGTGGGGGGAGGGCCGCACCGGGGAGCTGTTTTTT
TRBJ2-1 . TRBV5-4 . CASSLVWRPSSNEQFF TGTGCCAGCAGCTTGGTTTGGCGCCCTAGCAGCAATGAGCAGTTCTTC
TRBJ1-5 . TRBV19 . CASLIGGANQPQHF TGTGCCAGTCTGATCGGCGGGGCCAATCAGCCCCAGCATTTT
TRBJ1-4 TRBD1 TRBV5-1 . CASSAQPQGANEKLFF TGCGCCAGCAGCGCGCAGCCTCAGGGGGCAAATGAAAAACTGTTTTTT
TRBJ1-4 . TRBV28 . CASNTQGGSEKLFF TGTGCCAGCAATACACAGGGTGGAAGCGAAAAACTGTTTTTT
TRBJ1-2 . TRBV6-7 . CASTRRGEGVGYTF TGTGCCAGCACGAGGCGGGGGGAAGGGGTTGGCTACACCTTC
TRBJ2-1 TRBD1 TRBV6-5 . CASRTSQGAGYEQFF TGTGCCAGCAGAACCTCCCAGGGGGCCGGCTATGAGCAGTTCTTC
TRBJ2-7 TRBD2 TRBV19 . CASSIGSSGASYEQYF TGTGCCAGTAGTATAGGATCCAGCGGGGCCTCCTACGAGCAGTACTTC
TRBJ2-7 . TRBV11-2 once CASSLLYEQYF TGTGCCAGCAGCTTACTGTACGAGCAGTACTTC
TRBJ1-2 TRBD1 TRBV19 few CASRTRDRVKGYGYTF TGTGCCAGTAGAACACGGGACAGGGTAAAGGGCTATGGCTACACCTTC
TRBJ1-2 . TRBV4-3 . CASSHSRESINYGYTF TGCGCCAGCAGCCATTCCCGAGAGTCGATTAACTATGGCTACACCTTC
TRBJ2-5 . TRBV9 . CASSVGSTSGETQYF TGTGCCAGCAGCGTAGGGAGTACGAGTGGGGAGACCCAGTACTTC
TRBJ2-5 TRBD2 TRBV7-3 once CASSPMTSGEETQYF TGTGCCAGCAGCCCTATGACTAGCGGAGAAGAGACCCAGTACTTC
TRBJ2-1 . TRBV5-1 . CASPRGGYNEQFF TGCGCCAGCCCCCGCGGCGGGTACAATGAGCAGTTCTTC
TRBJ1-2 TRBD1 TRBV28 . CASRRYRGDPYGYTF TGTGCCAGCAGGCGCTACAGGGGGGACCCCTATGGCTACACCTTC
TRBJ2-1 . TRBV11-1 . CASSLYLWSSYNEQFF TGTGCCAGCAGCTTATATTTGTGGAGCTCCTACAATGAGCAGTTCTTC